This TCR beta chain stems from a study of blood T cell repertoires in COVID-19. Looking at the study overall: The United States, Italy and Spain were the sources of the acute and convalescent COVID-19 samples. T cells, B-cell-depleted T cells, or PBMCs provided the cDNA or gDNA that served as material.

The CDR3 runs 14 residues. The germline V and J ends were trimmed by 4 bases and 6 bases, with 11 bases remaining between them. The germline gives CDR1 SGHNT, CDR2 YYREEE (reference sequence). Source study methods: Nucleated cell number was recorded as an estimate derived from reference gene primer amplification. Sequencing used immunoSEQ multiplex PCR; TCRdb keeps in-frame clones, though not all of them. From that table come the V and J calls and clone size; the DNA was used to work out D and trimming. The table records some 160,000 clones, roughly 80% of them present only once. The chain joins TRBV5-4 to TRBJ1-6; tentatively, D is TRBD1 (6 bases). The sample was peripheral blood. The sequence derives from a woman of 80 years or more with acute or convalescent COVID-19. For the CDR3, the DNA is TGTGCCAGCAGCACCGGACAGACTAATTCACCCCTCCACTTT. Encoded protein: CASSTGQTNSPLHF.